The rows below give T cell receptor beta chains drawn from one sample of a study of technical replicates of blood from several donors. Repertoires were generated with immunoSEQ multiplex PCR, while TCRdb's copy carries only in-frame clones and drops some. The sample yields more than 90,000 clones, roughly 95% seen once. Material for sequencing was T cells isolated from PBMCs. These receptors all come from a human donor in good health. CDR3s include the opening cysteine and the closing phenylalanine or tryptophan. D genes are given only for firm matches. Clone size is stated in some rows and not others, as once, few, many or a class when expanded.

- | - | TRBJ1-1 | TRBV7-2 | CASSLMSGNTEAFF | TGTGCCAGCAGCTTAATGTCCGGGAACACTGAAGCTTTCTTT
- | - | TRBJ1-2 | TRBV7-9 | CASRSEGGYTF | TGTGCCAGCAGGTCTGAGGGAGGCTACACCTTC
- | once | TRBJ2-5 | TRBV10-3 | CAISDETKTQYF | TGTGCCATCAGTGATGAGACAAAGACCCAGTACTTC
- | - | TRBJ2-2 | TRBV11-2 | CASRTLAEKGTGELFF | TGTGCCAGCAGGACCTTAGCGGAAAAGGGAACCGGGGAGCTGTTTTTT
TRBD1 | - | TRBJ2-1 | TRBV27 | CASRGERGRGRFDEQFF | TGTGCCAGCAGGGGGGAGAGGGGCAGGGGGCGTTTCGATGAGCAGTTCTTC
TRBD1 | - | TRBJ2-3 | TRBV6-5 | CASSHRQGRADTQYF | TGTGCCAGCAGCCACCGACAGGGAAGAGCAGATACGCAGTATTTT
TRBD2 | - | TRBJ2-3 | TRBV27 | CASSPGLATDTQYF | TGTGCCAGCAGTCCGGGACTAGCGACAGATACGCAGTATTTT
- | - | TRBJ1-5 | TRBV7-2 | CASSLARDNQPQHF | TGTGCCAGCAGCTTAGCCAGGGACAATCAGCCCCAGCATTTT
TRBD2 | - | TRBJ2-2 | TRBV13 | CASSSDPLAGDTGELFF | TGTGCCAGCAGCTCCGATCCTCTAGCGGGAGACACCGGGGAGCTGTTTTTT
- | - | TRBJ1-1 | TRBV30 | CAWSVHRANTEAFF | TGTGCCTGGAGTGTACACAGGGCAAACACTGAAGCTTTCTTT
TRBD2 | - | TRBJ2-5 | TRBV4-1 | CASSQTALLASGRETQYF | TGCGCCAGCAGCCAGACAGCTTTATTGGCTAGCGGGAGAGAGACCCAGTACTTC
TRBD1 | - | TRBJ2-3 | TRBV7-9 | CASSRGGQGTDTQYF | TGTGCCAGCAGCCGGGGGGGACAGGGGACAGATACGCAGTATTTT
TRBD1 | - | TRBJ2-7 | TRBV19 | CASSQSKTGGVFNEQYF | TGTGCCAGTAGTCAGTCTAAAACAGGGGGCGTGTTTAACGAGCAGTACTTC
- | once | TRBJ1-1 | TRBV28 | CASSFRGGGTEAFF | TGTGCCAGCAGTTTCAGGGGCGGGGGCACTGAAGCTTTCTTT
- | - | TRBJ2-1 | TRBV28 | CASRYLGSYNEQFF | TGTGCCAGCAGGTATCTAGGTTCGTACAATGAGCAGTTCTTC
TRBD1 | - | TRBJ1-2 | TRBV5-4 | CASSSGQQANYGYTF | TGTGCCAGCAGCTCGGGACAGCAAGCTAACTATGGCTACACCTTC
- | - | TRBJ1-2 | TRBV4-1 | CASSQYGANYGYTF | TGCGCCAGCAGCCAATATGGGGCGAACTATGGCTACACCTTC
TRBD1 | - | TRBJ2-5 | TRBV19 | CASGTGTGTKTQYF | TGTGCCAGTGGGACCGGGACAGGGACTAAGACCCAGTACTTC
- | - | TRBJ1-1 | TRBV11-2 | CASTAWANTEAFF | TGTGCCAGCACCGCTTGGGCGAACACTGAAGCTTTCTTT
- | - | TRBJ2-3 | TRBV28 | CASSLYDKSSTDTQYF | TGTGCCAGCAGTCTCTACGACAAGTCTAGCACAGATACGCAGTATTTT
TRBD2 | - | TRBJ2-2 | TRBV15 | CATSKPSGSGDTGELFF | TGTGCCACCAGCAAACCTAGCGGGAGCGGGGACACCGGGGAGCTGTTTTTT
TRBD2 | once | TRBJ2-2 | TRBV2 | CASSVPGGRTGELFF | TGTGCCAGCAGTGTACCGGGGGGGCGAACCGGGGAGCTGTTTTTT
- | - | TRBJ1-1 | TRBV25-1 | CASRWGAEAFF | TGTGCCAGCCGATGGGGGGCTGAAGCTTTCTTT
- | - | TRBJ2-1 | TRBV9 | CASSPYPKRGSSYNEQFF | TGTGCCAGCAGCCCCTACCCTAAACGGGGGAGCTCCTACAATGAGCAGTTCTTC
TRBD1 | - | TRBJ1-1 | TRBV2 | CASRKAGTGEAFF | TGTGCCAGCAGGAAAGCCGGGACAGGAGAAGCTTTCTTT
TRBD1 | - | TRBJ1-5 | TRBV28 | CASSLGQGNQPQHF | TGTGCCAGCAGTTTAGGACAGGGGAATCAGCCCCAGCATTTT